The next 28 T cell receptor beta chains were all read from a single sample in a study of T cell changes during pregnancy in multiple sclerosis (dated by TCRdb to between 2018 and 2020). Libraries were prepared through the immunoSEQ multiplex PCR assay. Sourced from immuneACCESS, this table was stored by TCRdb with only in-frame sequences that have V and J called. A share of the clones is absent; for the studies checked, an unresolved V gene accounts for under half, and the remainder has no known explanation. This sample comprises about 40,000 clones, around nine tenths of them detected only once. The ten top clones hold roughly 5.6% of the sample. The sample consisted of peripheral blood, taken in the first trimester of pregnancy. The receptors originated from a female donor in good health, enrolled as a control in a pregnancy study.

The rearrangement uses TRBV7-8 and TRBJ1-3, with D perhaps TRBD1 (5 bases). CDR1 is SGHVS, CDR2 FQNEAQ, per germline. V dropped 1 base and J dropped 2 bases, with 12 bases sitting between them. The CDR3 runs 16 residues. CDR3 DNA sequence: TGTGCCAGCAGCTTAGGGCTGGGGGGGACTGGAAACACCATATATTTT. Residues: CASSLGLGGTGNTIYF.

The chain uses TRBV29-1 and TRBJ1-1; 7 nucleotides align to TRBD1. Germline V gene lookup returns CDR1 SQVTM and CDR2 ANQGSEA. The CDR3 length is 13 residues. V lost 5 bases to trimming and J lost 0 bases; unmatched junction nucleotides: 3. The CDR3 DNA sequence: TGCAGCGTTTCGACAGGGATGAACACTGAAGCTTTCTTT. This encodes CSVSTGMNTEAFF.

The table lists this clone with a count of one. The chain combines TRBV7-8 with TRBJ2-5, with 14 nucleotides matching TRBD2. Trimming at V came to 5 bases and at J to 3 bases, leaving 8 bases not matched to a gene. The CDR3 has 17 residues. Germline CDR1 SGHVS, CDR2 FQNEAQ. CDR3 sequence (DNA): TGTGCCAGCAGCAGCGTGACTAGCGGGAGGGCCAAAGAGACCCAGTACTTC. Encoded protein: CASSSVTSGRAKETQYF.

V gene TRBV28 combines with J gene TRBJ2-7, with 7 bases lining up with TRBD2. Germline V gene lookup returns CDR1 MDHEN and CDR2 SYDVKM. The CDR3 covers 15 residues. J was trimmed by 0 bases and V by 7 bases; bases with no gene match: 9. The CDR3 here is CASTKRGGSSYEQYF. In nucleotides, the CDR3 is TGTGCCAGCACCAAACGAGGCGGGAGCTCCTACGAGCAGTACTTC.

The V and J genes are TRBV7-8 and TRBJ2-3, with 7 bases lining up with TRBD1. The CDR3 is 15 amino acids. Germline loops: CDR1 SGHVS, CDR2 FQNEAQ. After removal of 7 bases from V and 2 bases from J, the junction contained 9 bases not matched to a gene. The CDR3 reads CASTYTGATTDTQYF. The CDR3 DNA reads as TGTGCCAGCACCTATACAGGGGCCACCACAGATACGCAGTATTTT.

CDR3: CASSLFSGSNSPLHF. The CDR3 DNA reads TGTGCCAGCAGTTTATTTTCGGGGTCCAATTCACCCCTCCACTTT. This chain connects TRBV28 to TRBJ1-6; unclear D gene. The CDR3 totals 15 residues. Germline V CDR1 and CDR2: MDHEN, SYDVKM. V lost 1 base and J lost 7, with 11 bases in between.

The rearrangement links TRBV2 to TRBJ2-7; 8 nucleotides agree with TRBD1. J lost 4 bases, V lost 7 bases, and 6 bases had no gene match. Germline CDR1 SNHLY, CDR2 FYNNEI. This CDR3 has 13 residues. CDR3 protein: CASKLGTGYEQYF. The CDR3 bases are TGTGCCAGCAAGTTGGGGACAGGTTACGAGCAGTACTTC.

This clone is a singleton in its sample. The chain uses TRBV9 and TRBJ1-6, with D unresolved. The V gene's germline CDR1 is SGDLS and CDR2 YYNGEE. This CDR3 is 15 amino acids long. The germline V and J ends were trimmed by 3 bases and 7 bases, with 14 bases remaining between them. The CDR3 DNA follows: TGTGCCAGCAGCGGGCCTCAAATCGGGAATTCACCCCTCCACTTT. Translating gives CASSGPQIGNSPLHF.

The rearrangement uses TRBV6-4 and TRBJ2-1; D perhaps matches TRBD2 (5 bases). In germline, CDR1 is MRHNA, CDR2 SNTAGT. V lost 4 bases and J lost 0, with 13 bases in between. CDR3 length: 16 amino acids. The CDR3 DNA is TGTGCCAGCAGTGTACTAGGTGAGAGCTCCTACAATGAGCAGTTCTTC. It is translated as CASSVLGESSYNEQFF.

This clone was seen only a few times. This chain joins TRBV23-1 and TRBJ1-5; D gene ambiguous. TRBV23-1 is recorded as an ORF, its role being uncertain. Trimming cost V 4 bases and J 4 bases, with 11 bases left between them. The CDR3 sequence is 14 residues long. CDR3: CASSRRGRNQPQHF. Written as DNA, the CDR3 is TGCGCCAGCAGTCGGCGTGGGAGAAATCAGCCCCAGCATTTT.

The gene calls are TRBV5-1 and TRBJ1-3; TRBD1 matches at 7 bases. From germline, CDR1 is SGHRS and CDR2 YFSETQ. The CDR3 is made up of 16 amino acids. Trimming took 0 bases from V and 0 from J; bases not matched to a gene: 3. The CDR3 DNA reads as TGCGCCAGCAGCTTGGGGGGACAGACCTCTGGAAACACCATATATTTT. Encoded protein: CASSLGGQTSGNTIYF.

The rearrangement uses TRBV9 and TRBJ2-7; D is unclear. Between the trimmed V and J ends, which lost 3 bases and 4 bases, there was a span of 11 bases. Per germline, CDR1 SGDLS and CDR2 YYNGEE. The CDR3 loop spans 13 amino acids. This CDR3 is CASSGVSSYEQYF. The DNA of the CDR3 is TGTGCCAGCAGCGGAGTCTCCTCTTACGAGCAGTACTTC.

This chain links TRBV6-6 with TRBJ2-1; D is unclear. Trimming left V 0 bases short and J 9 bases short, with 9 bases between. Germline V gene lookup returns CDR1 MNHNY and CDR2 SVGAGI (reference sequence). There are 13 residues in the CDR3. CDR3 protein: CASSYSPRSEQFF. Here the CDR3 DNA reads TGTGCCAGCAGTTACTCCCCAAGGAGTGAGCAGTTCTTC.

This sequence joins TRBV28 and TRBJ1-5; TRBD1 matches at 7 bases. The germline gives CDR1 MDHEN, CDR2 SYDVKM. V was clipped by 6 bases and J by 12 bases; unmatched bases: 11. This CDR3 spans 13 amino acids. The DNA of the CDR3 is TGTGCCAGCAGACCAAGTGTGACAGGGCTCCAGCATTTT. It translates to CASRPSVTGLQHF.

The chain couples TRBV6-4 to TRBJ2-3, with TRBD2 matching over 8 bases. J lost 1 base, V lost 0 bases, and 3 bases had no gene match. Looked up from germline, CDR1 is MRHNA and CDR2 is SNTAGT. CDR3 length: 16 amino acids. DNA for the CDR3: TGTGCCAGCAGTGACTCACCCGGGGGGGGCACAGATACGCAGTATTTT. Its translation: CASSDSPGGGTDTQYF.

The rearrangement uses TRBV27 and TRBJ1-6; no firm D call. CDR1 and CDR2 from the germline V gene are MNHEY and SMNVEV (reference sequence). The V end lost 6 bases, the J end lost 4 bases, and 10 bases lay between the germline ends. This CDR3 comprises 14 residues. Written as DNA, the CDR3 is TGTGCCAGCAGAATCTCTCTTTATAATTCACCCCTCCACTTT. Amino acids: CASRISLYNSPLHF.

The genes are TRBV28 and TRBJ1-3; D uncertain. This CDR3 is built from 14 residues. V gave up 3 bases and J gave up 4 bases, with 10 bases separating them. Per the germline V gene, CDR1 is MDHEN and CDR2 is SYDVKM. Here the CDR3 reads CASSFRGRGNTIYF. CDR3 sequence (DNA): TGTGCCAGCAGTTTTCGTGGGAGGGGAAACACCATATATTTT.

The chain carries TRBV12-5 and TRBJ1-5; D not resolved. Deletions cut 2 bases from V and 3 bases from J, with 11 bases between. The germline V gene encodes CDR1 LGHNT and CDR2 FRNRAP. The CDR3 is 15 residues long. CDR3 in DNA: TGTGCTAGTGGTTTGATAGCTGGGTTCAATCAGCCCCAGCATTTT. Translated, it gives CASGLIAGFNQPQHF.

In DNA, the CDR3 is TGTGCCAGCAGTGAAGCGGTGAATAGCGGGGGTGGGGAGCAGTACTTC. Translated: CASSEAVNSGGGEQYF. J is TRBJ2-7 and V is TRBV2, with 9 bases fitting TRBD2. With V trimmed by 0 bases and J by 7 bases, 10 bases remained unmatched. This CDR3 has 16 residues. CDR1 is SNHLY, CDR2 FYNNEI, per germline.

This clone was seen a single time. The chain links TRBV4-3 to TRBJ1-2, with 7 nucleotides matching TRBD1. The V segment lost 3 bases and the J segment 1 base; nucleotides outside the gene matches: 17. The CDR3 is 19 residues long. Germline V CDR1 and CDR2: LGHNA, YSLEER. CDR3: CASSQLSPGTEVFNYGYTF. The CDR3 DNA reads as TGCGCCAGCAGCCAGCTTTCCCCCGGGACAGAAGTTTTTAACTATGGCTACACCTTC.

This chain joins TRBV28 and TRBJ1-2; 11 bases are shared with TRBD1. The CDR3 spans 15 residues. The junction had 7 bases not matched to a gene; V was cut back by 6 bases and J by 4 bases. Germline V gene sequence: CDR1 MDHEN, CDR2 SYDVKM. In nucleotides, the CDR3 is TGTGCCAGCAGAAGTACAGGGACAGGGGGCTATGGCTACACCTTC. Its protein product is CASRSTGTGGYGYTF.

This chain links TRBV6-5 with TRBJ2-7, with a possible D match to TRBD1 (6 bases). The CDR3 has 13 residues. Germline V gene lookup returns CDR1 MNHEY and CDR2 SVGAGI. The V end was cut by 5 bases, the J end by 9 bases, with 17 bases between. CDR3 residues: CASSAPTGWRQYF. Here the CDR3 DNA reads TGTGCCAGCAGTGCCCCTACAGGGTGGAGGCAGTACTTC.

The CDR3 nucleotides read TGTGCCAGCGGACCTTGGGACAGGGAGTACGAGCAGTACTTC. This encodes CASGPWDREYEQYF. The chain combines TRBV27 with TRBJ2-7, with 9 positions matching TRBD1. Germline CDR1 and CDR2: MNHEY and SMNVEV (reference sequence). V shed 8 bases and J 4 bases; nucleotides not matched to a gene: 9. The CDR3 length is 14 residues.

This clone appeared a few times. This rearrangement joins TRBV5-1 to TRBJ2-3; 7 bases line up with TRBD2. V lost 4 bases and J lost 3; bases outside the gene matches: 11. The germline gives CDR1 SGHRS, CDR2 YFSETQ. The CDR3 runs 16 residues. The CDR3 DNA sequence: TGCGCCAGCAGCCCGGGACTATCCTCACGGACAGATACGCAGTATTTT. Translated, it gives CASSPGLSSRTDTQYF.

This clone has just a few counts. The chain employs TRBV28 and TRBJ1-2; D ambiguous. The ends were cut back, 4 bases at V and 6 bases at J, with 15 bases in the middle. The CDR3 consists of 14 residues. From germline, CDR1 is MDHEN and CDR2 SYDVKM. The CDR3 sequence: CASSSQPTWNGYTF. For the CDR3, the DNA is TGTGCCAGCAGTTCCCAACCGACATGGAATGGCTACACCTTC.

V and J are TRBV15 and TRBJ2-7, with 8 bases that match TRBD2. V was clipped by 0 bases and J by 2 bases; unmatched bases: 6. This CDR3 spans 16 amino acids. CDR1 is LNHNV and CDR2 is YYDKDF in the germline V gene (reference sequence). The DNA of the CDR3 is TGTGCCACCAGCAGAGACAATAGCGGGGTGACCTACGAGCAGTACTTC. Protein product: CATSRDNSGVTYEQYF. Based on the CDR3 plus reference TRBV15 and TRBJ2-7, the full variable domain is DAMVIQNPRYQVTQFGKPVTLSCSQTLNHNVMYWYQQKSSQAPKLLFHYYDKDFNNEADTPDNFQSRRPNTSFCFLDIRSPGLGDTAMYLCATSRDNSGVTYEQYFGPGTRLTVT.

The chain links TRBV28 to TRBJ1-2; D gene ambiguous. Per the germline V gene, CDR1 is MDHEN and CDR2 is SYDVKM. The CDR3 is 17 residues long. V was pared by 6 bases and J by 0 bases, with 20 bases between. The DNA for the CDR3 is TGTGCCAGCAGCTCGATAAAGCGGTACCAAGCTAACTATGGCTACACCTTC. Translation gives CASSSIKRYQANYGYTF.

V and J are TRBV29-1 and TRBJ2-5, with 11 nucleotides matching TRBD2. The DNA end lines up better with TRBJ2-7; the J call may be wrong. Germline CDR1 and CDR2: SQVTM and ANQGSEA. The CDR3 has 13 amino acids. CDR3 DNA sequence: TGCAGCGTTGGACTAGCGGGACTTTACGAGCAGTACTTC. This gives the protein CSVGLAGLYEQYF.